Following are 14 T cell receptor beta chains from one sample sequenced in a study of cytomegalovirus exposure and HLA in healthy donors. PCR primers comprised 60 Vbeta and 13 Jbeta primers. Profiling relied on immunoSEQ multiplex PCR, and the TCRdb table lists in-frame clones only, not all of them. The top ten clones hold 1.3% of a sample with 200,000 to 250,000 clones, under 90% of them seen once. The sequencing input was PBMCs. The receptors here all came from a human donor in good health.

This rearrangement joins TRBV12-5 to TRBJ2-2; D unresolved. Germline-derived CDR1 and CDR2 are LGHNT and FRNRAP. Trimming left V 0 bases short and J 5 bases short, with 4 bases between. The CDR3 runs to 13 residues. CDR3 protein: CASGLVATGELFF. The CDR3 bases are TGTGCTAGTGGTTTGGTAGCGACCGGGGAGCTGTTTTTT.

This clone was picked up one time. The chain combines TRBV27 with TRBJ1-5; no firm D call. Germline CDR1 and CDR2: MNHEY and SMNVEV (reference sequence). This CDR3 is built from 15 residues. V gave up 6 bases and J gave up 5 bases, with 17 bases separating them. The CDR3 reads CASRARENSHQPQHF. For the CDR3, the DNA is TGTGCCAGCAGAGCCCGGGAGAACTCTCATCAGCCCCAGCATTTT.

The chain combines TRBV7-9 with TRBJ1-1; TRBD1 agrees at 7 bases. The CDR3 runs to 13 residues. Germline values: CDR1 SEHNR, CDR2 FQNEAQ (reference sequence). With 3 bases clipped from V and 4 bases from J, the junction kept 2 bases outside the gene matches. The CDR3 DNA is TGTGCCAGCAGCTTGGAGGGGGCCACTGAAGCTTTCTTT. Translation gives CASSLEGATEAFF.

The chain recombines TRBV6-5 with TRBJ2-5; 8 bases fit TRBD1. The DNA end is a closer match to TRBJ2-7, so the J assignment may be wrong. This CDR3 has 15 amino acids. The V gene's germline CDR1 is MNHEY and CDR2 SVGAGI. DNA for the CDR3: TGTGCCAGCAGTTACTCGAGGACAGGGACCTACGAGCAGTACTTC. This codes for CASSYSRTGTYEQYF.

The table lists this clone with a few counts. CDR3 region: CASSLGLAGVEETQYF. CDR3 DNA: TGCGCCAGCAGCCTCGGTCTAGCGGGAGTGGAGGAGACCCAGTACTTC. The rearrangement uses TRBV5-1 and TRBJ2-5; 10 nucleotides align to TRBD2. The CDR3 loop spans 16 amino acids. Germline CDR1 reads SGHRS; CDR2 reads YFSETQ. V dropped 4 bases and J dropped 5; count of bases not matched to a gene: 11.

This clone was seen just once. The rearrangement uses TRBV7-9 and TRBJ1-2, with 8 nucleotides matching TRBD1. Looked up from germline, CDR1 is SEHNR and CDR2 is FQNEAQ (reference sequence). Germline trimming cut 1 base from V and 4 bases from J; bases unmatched to any gene: 2. This CDR3 is 14 amino acids long. CDR3 protein: CASSLGTGGYGYTF. CDR3 bases: TGTGCCAGCAGCTTAGGCACAGGGGGCTATGGCTACACCTTC.

This rearrangement joins TRBV28 to TRBJ2-1; weak D call: TRBD2 (6 bases). V gave up 7 bases and J gave up 10 bases, with 17 bases separating them. The germline V gene has CDR1 MDHEN and CDR2 SYDVKM. The CDR3 is 13 residues long. CDR3 bases: TGTGCCAGCATTGGAACGGGGGTTGTCGAGCAGTTCTTC. This sequence encodes CASIGTGVVEQFF.

This clone was recorded only once. V gene TRBV10-3 combines with J gene TRBJ1-1; the match to TRBD1 covers 10 bases. The CDR3 extends over 14 amino acids. CDR1 is ENHRY, CDR2 SYGVKD, per germline. V lost 5 bases, J lost 4 bases, and 4 bases stayed unmatched. Here the CDR3 reads CAISPTGGGTEAFF. The CDR3 DNA sequence: TGTGCCATCAGTCCGACAGGGGGCGGCACTGAAGCTTTCTTT.

The CDR3 bases are TGTGCCAGCAGCTTCCCCCCGGGACAGGGTGAGACCCAGTACTTC. Translating it yields CASSFPPGQGETQYF. The J gene is TRBJ2-5, the V gene TRBV7-9; 9 nucleotides agree with TRBD1. CDR3 size: 15 residues. Trimming cost V 3 bases and J 5 bases; bases outside gene matches: 7. Per germline, CDR1 SEHNR and CDR2 FQNEAQ (reference sequence).

Concerning this clone itself: Different DNA sequences within this sample yield the same CDR3. The chain's CDR3 is CASSLGQLNTEAFF. In DNA, the CDR3 is TGTGCCAGCAGCCTAGGACAGCTGAACACTGAAGCTTTCTTT. The V call is TRBV7-2, the J call TRBJ1-1, with D perhaps matching TRBD1 (6 bases). The CDR3 extends over 14 amino acids. Germline loops: CDR1 SGHTA, CDR2 FQGNSA. V gave up 5 bases and J gave up 0 bases, with 10 bases separating them.

The gene calls are TRBV18 and TRBJ2-1; 13 bases fit TRBD2. This CDR3 has 15 residues. Germline V CDR1 and CDR2: KGHSH, LQKENI. V lost 2 bases and J lost 10; bases outside the gene matches: 5. The CDR3 protein is CASSPTSGRAREQFF. The CDR3 nucleotides read TGTGCCAGCTCACCAACTAGCGGGAGGGCCCGAGAGCAGTTCTTC. Using reference TRBV18 and TRBJ2-1 for the parts outside the CDR3, the full variable domain is NAGVMQNPRHLVRRRGQEARLRCSPMKGHSHVYWYRQLPEEGLKFMVYLQKENIIDESGMPKERFSAEFPKEGPSILRIQQVVRGDSAAYFCASSPTSGRAREQFFGPGTRLTVL.

The chain recombines TRBV25-1 with TRBJ1-2, with TRBD1 identical over 7 bases. V gave up 5 bases and J gave up 4 bases; unmatched junction bases: 4. Germline V lookup: CDR1 MGHDK, CDR2 SYGVNS. The CDR3 has 13 amino acids. The CDR3 nucleotides are TGTGCCAGCAGTCCGGGACAGCCCTATGGCTACACCTTC. Residues: CASSPGQPYGYTF.

CDR3 loop: CASSPREGQNEQFF. In DNA form, the CDR3 reads TGTGCCAGCTCACCTCGGGAGGGCCAGAATGAGCAGTTCTTC. The chain links TRBV18 to TRBJ2-1; TRBD2 matches at 8 bases. Trimming took 3 bases from V and 7 from J; bases not matched to a gene: 5. The CDR3 runs to 14 residues. Germline loops: CDR1 KGHSH, CDR2 LQKENI.

The gene calls are TRBV10-3 and TRBJ2-3; D not resolved. Trimming cost V 10 bases and J 1 base, with 12 bases left between them. The V gene's germline CDR1 is ENHRY and CDR2 SYGVKD. The CDR3 sequence is 13 residues long. The CDR3 DNA reads TGTGCCACCGGTCCGATCGGCACAGATACGCAGTATTTT. Protein product: CATGPIGTDTQYF.